This T cell receptor beta chain was captured by sequencing in a study of T-cell memory formation after mild COVID-19. In the study overall: TCR clusters largely stayed donor specific. Findings of the study overall: For contracting clones, CD4+ ones sat mainly in CM and EM, CD8+ in EMRA.

5'RACE primed at constant segments yielded TCR alpha and TCR beta cDNA libraries bearing sample barcodes and UMIs. Each CDR3 protein gets one entry after TCRdb re-called the 5' RACE reads with MiXCR. The repertoire holds about 440,000 distinct CDR3 sequences, 15% to 20% seen once, with 8.4% in the top ten. This clonotype was seen more than once but under ten times. No antigen is known for it. The V end was cut by 6 bases, the J end by 14 bases, with 15 bases between. CDR1 and CDR2 (germline): DFQATT, SNEGSKA (reference sequence). The CDR3 has 10 residues. V is TRBV20-1 and J is TRBJ2-3; D is possibly TRBD2 (5 bases). The sequenced sample was PBMCs or a T cell subset sorted from them (not recorded which). This TCR was sampled from an adult woman who had mild COVID-19 (a few samples of this study predate the infection). Cell type and time point are not known. The CDR3 here is CSALSLEGYF. Here the CDR3 DNA reads TGCAGTGCCTTATCCCTAGAGGGGTATTTT.